This TCR beta chain was sequenced in a study of tumor and adjacent non-tumor tissue in lung cancer. General observations from the study: Top 100 clones took a larger repertoire share in normal lung.

A modified ARM-PCR protocol with three rounds of nested PCR amplified TCRbeta. TCRdb processed the multiplex PCR reads anew with MiXCR; each CDR3 protein has one entry. The sample holds 55,000 to 65,000 distinct CDR3 sequences, 61% seen once. Worth noting for this clonotype: Its antigen remains unknown.

The template was RNA from unsorted bulk tissue. More than 3 cm separated this lung sample from the edge of the tumor. Between August and November 2014, newly diagnosed, chemotherapy-naive lung cancer patients underwent thoracic surgery in China. CDR1 and CDR2 (germline): SGHAT, FQNNGV. The V and J ends lost 9 bases and 5 bases, in that order; junction bases with no gene match: 12. The CDR3 length is 14 residues. The origin of this receptor is a man between 65 and 85 years old with non-small cell lung cancer. J is TRBJ2-7 and V is TRBV11-2, with 8 bases fitting TRBD2. Sequencing was performed on distant non-tumor lung tissue. The CDR3 sequence is CASSPRGGSHEQYF. The CDR3 DNA reads TGTGCCAGTAGCCCCCGGGGGGGAAGCCACGAGCAGTACTTC.